Given below is one TCR beta chain in context. It has no known antigen specificity. No base-level quality is on record; no much larger clone is a single base apart. Spanning cysteine to phenylalanine, the CDR3 consists of 14 amino acids. Only the CDR3 DNA is retained, 42 bases long and in frame from the first base. V and J are truncated by 0 bases and 9 bases respectively, leaving an intervening sequence of 12 bases. CDR1 MNHEY and CDR2 SVGAGI are derived from the germline V gene. Donors were healthy HIV-negative adults with no recently reported acute infections or vaccinations. Every donor was a Caucasian adult living in Nashville, Tennessee, USA. CD4+ T cells were enriched by magnetic negative selection; naive cells were then positively selected on CD45RA, and the negative fraction formed the memory subset. Blood was collected by leukapheresis, and PBMCs were isolated by Ficoll-Histopaque density gradient centrifugation and then cryopreserved in liquid nitrogen vapor phase. Analytical flow cytometry was used to check the purity and quantity of every magnetically sorted T cell population. Genomic DNA was isolated from each sorted fraction and quantified by UV absorbance on a Nanodrop 2000c.

Using the deep immunoSEQ assay, multiplex PCR amplified TCR CDR3 regions from genomic DNA. Genomic DNA extracted from each cell subset was distributed evenly over all wells of several immunoSEQ 96-well plates, and each plate served as one replicate. For sorted subsets, each replicate PCR was loaded with approximately 200 ng genomic DNA, equivalent to 30,000 or so T cell genomes. Purified libraries were measured with a Qubit 3.0 fluorometer, size-checked on a Bioanalyzer 2100, and measured again with the KAPA Library Quantification kit. Each immunoSEQ 96-well plate was sequenced on its own single-read 150-cycle Illumina NextSeq 550 flow cell. The original pipeline was this. The immunoSEQ output contained only junctional sequences without quality scores, so filtering could not match that applied to full-length reads. To assign V/J genes and CDR3, sequences were annotated against IMGT germline references using PyIR, a Python wrapper for IgBLAST v1.9. Reads with weak V/J assignments (E-value above 1e-6), missing CDR3, stop codons, out-of-frame junctions, or ambiguous translated residues were removed. V3J clonotypes were defined by identical inferred V gene, J gene, and CDR3 amino acid sequence. The percentage overlap between two repertoires was calculated by dividing the number of shared unique clonotypes by the size of the smaller repertoire. Richness of each repertoire was evaluated using RTK rarefaction, the Chao1 estimator, and Recon v2.1 estimates of unobserved clonotypes. For all TCRbeta clonotypes obtained by the gDNA method from a handful of donors, generation probabilities were computed with OLGA. The table was pulled from immuneACCESS by TCRdb, which kept in-frame rearrangements only. Such tables lose some clones; where checked, under half of the loss comes from unresolved V genes, and the rest has no known cause. V and J calls and clone size are as listed in that table; D and trimming were resolved from the DNA. The sample yields approximately 740,000 clones; around 74% were counted once. Around 1.6% of the sample goes to the ten largest clones.

These data are taken from a study of shared clonotypes between healthy human individuals (dated by TCRdb to the early 2020s). A note on the overall study: A couple of women and a few men aged 18 to 49 years were included in the cohort. Per donor, three plates each were used for CD4 naive and CD4 memory, two for CD8 naive, and one for CD8 memory. To estimate repertoire size and how much clonotypes are shared between individuals, the study performed deep sequencing of blood TCR repertoires from five healthy adults. To increase sequencing depth and limit assay-specific biases, TCR repertoire library preparation and sequencing were carried out by different laboratories using diverse techniques. Between about 0.85 and 9.5 billion PBMCs per donor were obtained by leukapheresis. Broad study findings and their caveats: About 5% of naive CD4, approximately 3.7% of naive CD8, around 2.3% of memory CD4, and about 0.4% of memory CD8 clonotypes were shared across a few donors. Even with the large sequencing depth, rarefaction of the sorted-subset datasets indicated that sequencing was incomplete. The small number of donors limited the genetic and exposure-history diversity represented. Pairwise subsampling led to the expectation that sequencing depth would affect the degree of clonotype sharing among donors. Higher generation probabilities were observed for clonotypes shared by all four sorted-subset donors than for non-shared clonotypes. Naive subsets generally had larger estimated clonotype richness than memory subsets. Sampling was restricted to blood, and TCR repertoires in tissues likely differ from the TCR repertoires found in blood.

Sequencing used memory CD4+ T cells sorted from blood. The cell subset or site label, read with the paper, signifies: CD45RA-negative fraction. The chain is made from TRBV6-5 and TRBJ2-1; the D gene is possibly TRBD2, with 6 bases matching. The source is a woman in her 30s in good health. The DNA sequence is TGTGCCAGCAGTTACTCAAGACTAGTTAGTGAGCAGTTCTTC. The translation is CASSYSRLVSEQFF.